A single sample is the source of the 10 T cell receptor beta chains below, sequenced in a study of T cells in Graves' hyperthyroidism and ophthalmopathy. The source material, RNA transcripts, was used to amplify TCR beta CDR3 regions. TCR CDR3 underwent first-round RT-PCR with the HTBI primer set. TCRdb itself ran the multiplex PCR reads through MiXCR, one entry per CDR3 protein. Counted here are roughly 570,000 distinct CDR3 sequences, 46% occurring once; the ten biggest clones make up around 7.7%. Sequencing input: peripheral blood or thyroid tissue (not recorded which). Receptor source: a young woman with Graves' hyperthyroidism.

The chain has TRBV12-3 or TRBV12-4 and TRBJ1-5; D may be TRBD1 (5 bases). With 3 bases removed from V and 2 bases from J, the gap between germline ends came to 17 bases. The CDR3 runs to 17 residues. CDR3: CASSFNWDLLGNQPQHF. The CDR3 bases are TGTGCCAGCAGTTTCAACTGGGACTTGTTGGGCAATCAGCCCCAGCATTTT.

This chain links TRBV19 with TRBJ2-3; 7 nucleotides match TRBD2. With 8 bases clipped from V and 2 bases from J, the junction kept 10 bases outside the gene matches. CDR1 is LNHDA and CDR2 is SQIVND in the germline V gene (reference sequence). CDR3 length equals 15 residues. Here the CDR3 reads CASASGELVTDTQYF. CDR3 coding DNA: TGTGCCAGTGCTAGCGGTGAGCTAGTCACAGATACGCAGTATTTT.

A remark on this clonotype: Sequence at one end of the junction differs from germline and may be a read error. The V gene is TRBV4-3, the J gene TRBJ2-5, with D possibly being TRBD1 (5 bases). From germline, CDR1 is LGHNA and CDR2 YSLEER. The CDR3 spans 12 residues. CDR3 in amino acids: CASTFGQEAQYF. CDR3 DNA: TGCGCCAGCACCTTCGGACAAGAGGCCCAGTACTTC.

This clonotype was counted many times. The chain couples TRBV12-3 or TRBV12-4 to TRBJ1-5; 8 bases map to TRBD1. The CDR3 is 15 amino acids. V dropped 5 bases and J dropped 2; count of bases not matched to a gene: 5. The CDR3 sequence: CASSDDRGGNQPQHF. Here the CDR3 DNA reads TGTGCCAGCAGTGACGACAGGGGTGGCAATCAGCCCCAGCATTTT.

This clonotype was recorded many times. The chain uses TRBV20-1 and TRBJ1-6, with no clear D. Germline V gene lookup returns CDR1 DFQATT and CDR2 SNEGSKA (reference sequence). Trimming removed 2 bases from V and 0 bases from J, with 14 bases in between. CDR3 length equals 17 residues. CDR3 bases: TGCAGTGCTAGACAGGACCTTCGGAGCTCCTATAATTCACCCCTCCACTTT. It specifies CSARQDLRSSYNSPLHF.

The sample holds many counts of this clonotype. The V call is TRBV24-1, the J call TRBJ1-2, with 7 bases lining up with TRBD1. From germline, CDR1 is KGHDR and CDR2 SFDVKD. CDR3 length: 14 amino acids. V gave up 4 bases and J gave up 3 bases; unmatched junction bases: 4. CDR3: CATSDRDRDYGYTF. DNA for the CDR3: TGTGCCACCAGTGACCGCGACAGGGACTATGGCTACACCTTC.

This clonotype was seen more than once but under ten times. The CDR3 loop reads CASSPSTSGNRAEQFF. The CDR3 DNA is TGTGCCAGCAGCCCTTCGACTAGCGGGAATAGGGCTGAGCAGTTCTTC. The V and J genes are TRBV11-2 and TRBJ2-1, with TRBD2 matching 11 bases. Unmatched junction bases numbered 12, after V lost 5 bases and J lost 9 bases. This CDR3 is built from 16 residues. Germline-derived CDR1 and CDR2 are SGHAT and FQNNGV.

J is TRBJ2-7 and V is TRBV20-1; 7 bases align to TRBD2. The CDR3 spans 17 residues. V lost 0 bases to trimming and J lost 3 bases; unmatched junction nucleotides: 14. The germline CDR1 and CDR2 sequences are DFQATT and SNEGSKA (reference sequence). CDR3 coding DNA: TGCAGTGCTAGAGATGAAATTAGGCTAGCGGCATTCTACGAGCAGTACTTC. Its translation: CSARDEIRLAAFYEQYF.

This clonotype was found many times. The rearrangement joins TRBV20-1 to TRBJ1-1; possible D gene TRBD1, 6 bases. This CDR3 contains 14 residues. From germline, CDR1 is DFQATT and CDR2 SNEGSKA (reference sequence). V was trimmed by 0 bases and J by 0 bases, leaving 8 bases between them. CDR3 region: CSAREGHLNTEAFF. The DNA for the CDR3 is TGCAGTGCTAGAGAGGGACACTTGAACACTGAAGCTTTCTTT.

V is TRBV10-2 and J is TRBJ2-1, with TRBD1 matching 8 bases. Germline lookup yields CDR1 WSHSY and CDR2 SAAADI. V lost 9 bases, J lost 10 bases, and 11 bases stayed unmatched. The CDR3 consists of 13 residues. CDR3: CASETGVMGEQFF. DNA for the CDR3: TGCGCCAGTGAGACAGGGGTGATGGGCGAGCAGTTCTTC.